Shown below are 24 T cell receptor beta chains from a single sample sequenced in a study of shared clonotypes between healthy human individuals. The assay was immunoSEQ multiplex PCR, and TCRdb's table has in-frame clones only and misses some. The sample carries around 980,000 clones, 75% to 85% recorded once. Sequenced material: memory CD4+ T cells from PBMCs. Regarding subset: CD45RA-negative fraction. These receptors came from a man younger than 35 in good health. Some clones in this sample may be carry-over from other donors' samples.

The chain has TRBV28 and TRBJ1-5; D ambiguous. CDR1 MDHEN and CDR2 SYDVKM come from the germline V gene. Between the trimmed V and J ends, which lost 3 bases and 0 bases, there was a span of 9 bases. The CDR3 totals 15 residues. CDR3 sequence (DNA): TGTGCCAGCAGTTTCAGGACCGTTAGCAATCAGCCCCAGCATTTT. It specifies CASSFRTVSNQPQHF.

CDR3 loop: CASSLSSWGDTQYF. In DNA, the CDR3 is TGTGCCAGCAGTTTATCTTCGTGGGGAGATACGCAGTATTTT. The chain combines TRBV27 with TRBJ2-3, with D uncertain. CDR1 is MNHEY and CDR2 is SMNVEV in the germline V gene (reference sequence). CDR3 length: 14 residues. Trimming cost V 0 bases and J 5 bases, with 9 bases left between them.

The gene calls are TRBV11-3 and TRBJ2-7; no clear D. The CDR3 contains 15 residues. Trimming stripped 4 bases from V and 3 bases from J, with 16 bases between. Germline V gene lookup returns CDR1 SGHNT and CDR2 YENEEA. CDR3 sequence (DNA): TGTGCCAGCAGCTCCCGTGGGCGCCCAGTCTACGAGCAGTACTTC. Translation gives CASSSRGRPVYEQYF.

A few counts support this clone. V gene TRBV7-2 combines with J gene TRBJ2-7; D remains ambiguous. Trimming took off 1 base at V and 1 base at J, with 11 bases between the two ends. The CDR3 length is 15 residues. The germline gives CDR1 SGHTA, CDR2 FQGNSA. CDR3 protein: CASSLGVVRSYEQYF. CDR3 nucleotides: TGTGCCAGCAGCTTAGGTGTAGTGAGGTCCTACGAGCAGTACTTC.

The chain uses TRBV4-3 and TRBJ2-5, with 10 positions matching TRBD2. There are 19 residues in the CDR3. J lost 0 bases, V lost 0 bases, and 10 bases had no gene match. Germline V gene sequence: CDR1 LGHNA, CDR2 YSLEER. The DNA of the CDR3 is TGCGCCAGCAGCCAAGATCGGCTAGCGGGAGTCCCAAACCAAGAGACCCAGTACTTC. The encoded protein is CASSQDRLAGVPNQETQYF.

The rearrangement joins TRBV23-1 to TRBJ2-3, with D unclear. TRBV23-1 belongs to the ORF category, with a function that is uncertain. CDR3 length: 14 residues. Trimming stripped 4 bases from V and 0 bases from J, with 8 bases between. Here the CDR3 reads CASSPPDSTDTQYF. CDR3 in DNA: TGCGCCAGCAGTCCCCCGGACAGCACAGATACGCAGTATTTT.

The CDR3 bases are TGTGCCAGCACCCGACCAGACGGGTCCTACGAGCAGTACTTC. It yields the protein CASTRPDGSYEQYF. The chain combines TRBV6-5 with TRBJ2-7; D unresolved. From germline, CDR1 is MNHEY and CDR2 SVGAGI. The CDR3 is made up of 14 amino acids. The ends were cut back, 7 bases at V and 1 base at J, with 14 bases in the middle.

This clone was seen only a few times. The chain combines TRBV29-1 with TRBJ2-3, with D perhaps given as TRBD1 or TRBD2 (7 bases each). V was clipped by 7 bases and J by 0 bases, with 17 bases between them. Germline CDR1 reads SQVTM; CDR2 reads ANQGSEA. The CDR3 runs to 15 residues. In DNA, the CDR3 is TGCAGCGCCGCCAGGGGGAGGGGTAGCACAGATACGCAGTATTTT. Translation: CSAARGRGSTDTQYF.

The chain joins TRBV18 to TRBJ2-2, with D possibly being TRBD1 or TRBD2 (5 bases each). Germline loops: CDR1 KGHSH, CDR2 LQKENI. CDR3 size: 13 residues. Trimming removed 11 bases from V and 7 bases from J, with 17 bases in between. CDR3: CAASEGLLGELFF. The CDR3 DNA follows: TGTGCCGCAAGCGAGGGGCTTCTCGGGGAGCTGTTTTTT.

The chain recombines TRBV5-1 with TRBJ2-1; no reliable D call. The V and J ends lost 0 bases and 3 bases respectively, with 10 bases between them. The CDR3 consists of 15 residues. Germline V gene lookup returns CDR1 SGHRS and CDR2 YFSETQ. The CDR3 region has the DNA TGCGCCAGCAGCTTGGACGGCGCGAACTACAATGAGCAGTTCTTC. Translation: CASSLDGANYNEQFF. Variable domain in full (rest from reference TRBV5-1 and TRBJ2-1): KAGVTQTPRYLIKTRGQQVTLSCSPISGHRSVSWYQQTPGQGLQFLFEYFSETQRNKGNFPGRFSGRQFSNSRSEMNVSTLELGDSALYLCASSLDGANYNEQFFGPGTRLTVL.

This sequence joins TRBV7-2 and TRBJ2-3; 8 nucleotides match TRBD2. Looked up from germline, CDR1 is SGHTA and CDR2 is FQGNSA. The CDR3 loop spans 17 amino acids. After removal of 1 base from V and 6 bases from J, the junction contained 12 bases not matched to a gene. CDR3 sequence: CASSLVSTGGAPDTQYF. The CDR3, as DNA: TGTGCCAGCAGCTTAGTTTCTACGGGAGGGGCCCCGGATACGCAGTATTTT.

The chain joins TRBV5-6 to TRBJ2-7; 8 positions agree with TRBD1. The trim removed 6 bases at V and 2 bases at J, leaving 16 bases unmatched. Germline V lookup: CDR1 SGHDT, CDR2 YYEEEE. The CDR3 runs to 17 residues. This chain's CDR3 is CASTTPPGGTGTYEQYF. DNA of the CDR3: TGTGCCAGCACCACCCCACCTGGGGGGACAGGAACCTACGAGCAGTACTTC.

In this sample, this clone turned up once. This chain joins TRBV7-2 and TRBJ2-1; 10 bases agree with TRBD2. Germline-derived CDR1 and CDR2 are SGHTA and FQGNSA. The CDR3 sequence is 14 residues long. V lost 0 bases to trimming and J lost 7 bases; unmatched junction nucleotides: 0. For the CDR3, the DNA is TGTGCCAGCAGCTTAGCTAGCGGGAGGAATGAGCAGTTCTTC. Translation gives CASSLASGRNEQFF.

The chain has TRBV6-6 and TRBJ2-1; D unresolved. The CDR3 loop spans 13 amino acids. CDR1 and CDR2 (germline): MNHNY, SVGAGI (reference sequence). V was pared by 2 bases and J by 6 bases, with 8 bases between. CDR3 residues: CASSYARANEQFF. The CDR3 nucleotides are TGTGCCAGCAGTTACGCGAGAGCCAATGAGCAGTTCTTC.

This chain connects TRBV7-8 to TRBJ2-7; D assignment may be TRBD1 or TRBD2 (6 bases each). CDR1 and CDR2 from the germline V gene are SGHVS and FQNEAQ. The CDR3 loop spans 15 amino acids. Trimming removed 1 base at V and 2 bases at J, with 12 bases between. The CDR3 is CASSLGWGATYEQYF. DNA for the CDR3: TGTGCCAGCAGCTTAGGATGGGGGGCCACCTACGAGCAGTACTTC.

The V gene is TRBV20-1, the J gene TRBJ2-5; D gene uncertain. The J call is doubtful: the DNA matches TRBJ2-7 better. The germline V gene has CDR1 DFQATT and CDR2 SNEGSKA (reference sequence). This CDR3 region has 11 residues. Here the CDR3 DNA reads TGCAGTGCTATAGTGTGGAACGAGCAGTACTTC. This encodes CSAIVWNEQYF.

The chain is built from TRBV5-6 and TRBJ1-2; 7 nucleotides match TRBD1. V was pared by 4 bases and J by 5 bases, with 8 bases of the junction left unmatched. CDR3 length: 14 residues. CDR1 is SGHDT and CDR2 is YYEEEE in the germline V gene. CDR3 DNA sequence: TGTGCCAGCAGCCTGGGACAGCGATTTTATGGCTACACCTTC. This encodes CASSLGQRFYGYTF.

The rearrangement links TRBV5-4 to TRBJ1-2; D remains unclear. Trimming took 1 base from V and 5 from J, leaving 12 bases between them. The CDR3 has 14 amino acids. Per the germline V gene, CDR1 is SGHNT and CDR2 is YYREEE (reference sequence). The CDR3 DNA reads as TGTGCCAGCAGCTTGAATAGCCGTCTTTATGGCTACACCTTC. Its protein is CASSLNSRLYGYTF.

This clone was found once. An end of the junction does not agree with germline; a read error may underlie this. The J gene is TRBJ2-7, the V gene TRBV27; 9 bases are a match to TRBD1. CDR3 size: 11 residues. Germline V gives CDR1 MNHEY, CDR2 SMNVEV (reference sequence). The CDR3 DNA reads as TGTGCCAGCAGCCCCCGGGACAGGGCGCACTTC. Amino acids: CASSPRDRAHF.

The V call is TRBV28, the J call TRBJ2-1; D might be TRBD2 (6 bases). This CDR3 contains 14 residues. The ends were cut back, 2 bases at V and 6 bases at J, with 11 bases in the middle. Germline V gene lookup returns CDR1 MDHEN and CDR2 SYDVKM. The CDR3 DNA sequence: TGTGCCAGCAGTTTAGGAGGGGTGGGCAATGAGCAGTTCTTC. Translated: CASSLGGVGNEQFF.

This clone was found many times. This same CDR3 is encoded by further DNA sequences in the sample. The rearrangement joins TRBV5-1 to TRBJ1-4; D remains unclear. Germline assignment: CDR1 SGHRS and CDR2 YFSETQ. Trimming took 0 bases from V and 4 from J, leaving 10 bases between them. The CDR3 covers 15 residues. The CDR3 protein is CASSLAPGNNEKLFF. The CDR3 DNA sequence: TGCGCCAGCAGCTTGGCTCCGGGGAATAATGAAAAACTGTTTTTT.

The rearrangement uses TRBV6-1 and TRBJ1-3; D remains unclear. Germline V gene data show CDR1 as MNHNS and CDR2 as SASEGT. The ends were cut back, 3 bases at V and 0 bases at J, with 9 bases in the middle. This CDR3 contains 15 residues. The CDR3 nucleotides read TGTGCCAGCAGTGAGAACAGCGCCTCTGGAAACACCATATATTTT. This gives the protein CASSENSASGNTIYF.

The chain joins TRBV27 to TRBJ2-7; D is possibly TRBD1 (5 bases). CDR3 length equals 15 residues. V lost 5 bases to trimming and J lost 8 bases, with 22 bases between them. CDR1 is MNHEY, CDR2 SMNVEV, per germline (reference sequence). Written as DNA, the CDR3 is TGTGCCAGCAGTCCATGGACGGACACCATTACAAAGCAGTACTTC. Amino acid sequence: CASSPWTDTITKQYF.

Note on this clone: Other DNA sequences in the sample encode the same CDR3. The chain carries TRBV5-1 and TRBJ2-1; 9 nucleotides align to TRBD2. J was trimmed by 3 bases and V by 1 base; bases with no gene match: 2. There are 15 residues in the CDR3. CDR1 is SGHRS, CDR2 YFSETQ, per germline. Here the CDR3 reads CASSLLAGDYNEQFF. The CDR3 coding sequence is TGCGCCAGCAGCTTGTTAGCGGGAGACTACAATGAGCAGTTCTTC.